This T cell receptor (beta chain) derives from a study of CD8 T cells in ankylosing spondylitis. This clonotype was recorded at least ten times. Its target is not known. Regarding the study as a whole: About 8 highly homologous variants made up a TCR beta motif, and this motif appeared characteristic of ankylosing spondylitis blood. The authors reported significant enrichment of disease-linked clones in matched ankylosing spondylitis synovial fluid.

Researchers built TCR beta libraries using quantitative 5'-RACE with molecular barcodes. TCRdb analysed the 5' RACE reads with MiXCR anew, one entry per CDR3 protein. The sample holds some 120,000 distinct CDR3 sequences, 12% to 15% seen once. The CDR3 consists of 15 residues. The V gene's germline CDR1 is DFQATT and CDR2 SNEGSKA (reference sequence). The V gene lost 5 bases and the J gene lost 4 bases, with 18 bases spanning the gap. Material: blood, either unsorted or a sorted T cell fraction (not recorded which). V usage is TRBV20-1 and J usage is TRBJ1-5; no reliable D call. This clonotype was sampled from a female donor with ankylosing spondylitis or in good health (not recorded which). The CDR3: CSAPALRGWNQPQHF. For the CDR3, the DNA is TGCAGTGCTCCCGCATTAAGAGGGTGGAATCAGCCCCAGCATTTT.